The clone carrying this T cell receptor beta chain has at least ten counts. The data stem from a study of T-cell memory formation after mild COVID-19. TCRdb called the 5' RACE reads again in MiXCR, with one record for every CDR3 protein. The sample lists approximately 100,000 distinct CDR3 sequences, roughly 11% occurring once. CDR1 is SEHNR, CDR2 FQNEAQ, per germline (reference sequence). V lost 1 base, J lost 4 bases, and 3 bases lay in between. The CDR3 is 12 residues long. The sequence came from a man aged 18 to 35 who had mild COVID-19 (a few samples of this study predate the infection). Cell type and time point are not known. Sequencing used PBMCs or a T cell subset sorted from them (not recorded which). The rearrangement joins TRBV7-9 to TRBJ2-3; D is undetermined. In DNA form, the CDR3 reads TGTGCCAGCAGCTTAGGGGCAGATACGCAGTATTTT. Residues: CASSLGADTQYF.